The rows below give T cell receptor beta chains drawn from one sample of a study. TCRdb called the 5' RACE reads again in MiXCR, with one record for every CDR3 protein. The sample lists about 9,100 distinct CDR3 sequences; roughly 60% were seen once. Material: tumor-infiltrating memory CD4+ T cells sorted from the breast tumor. The receptors stem from a female donor with breast cancer. CDR3s include the opening cysteine and the closing phenylalanine or tryptophan. Fields, in order: clone size, J gene, V gene, D gene, CDR3 protein, CDR3 DNA. D genes are given only for firm matches. Clone size appears in some rows only: once, few, many, or a class for an expanded clone.

clone_size: once
j_call: TRBJ1-2
v_call: TRBV20-1
d_call: .
cdr3_aa: CSASIRDGYTF
cdr3_nt: TGCAGTGCTAGCATACGCGATGGCTACACCTTC

clone_size: .
j_call: TRBJ1-1
v_call: TRBV29-1
d_call: .
cdr3_aa: CSVIPRRGTEAFF
cdr3_nt: TGCAGCGTGATCCCTCGTCGGGGCACTGAAGCTTTCTTT

clone_size: .
j_call: TRBJ1-2
v_call: TRBV7-9
d_call: TRBD1
cdr3_aa: CASSPSGDRGYGYTF
cdr3_nt: TGTGCCAGCAGCCCGTCCGGGGACAGGGGCTATGGCTACACCTTC

clone_size: .
j_call: TRBJ2-1
v_call: TRBV20-1
d_call: .
cdr3_aa: CSERTGPGGEQFF
cdr3_nt: TGCAGTGAACGGACAGGGCCGGGGGGTGAGCAGTTCTTC

clone_size: few
j_call: TRBJ1-2
v_call: TRBV27
d_call: .
cdr3_aa: CASRERQDINYGYTF
cdr3_nt: TGTGCCAGCAGAGAGAGGCAGGACATTAACTATGGCTACACCTTC

clone_size: once
j_call: TRBJ2-1
v_call: TRBV5-1
d_call: TRBD2
cdr3_aa: CASSRGVGRWNEQFF
cdr3_nt: TGCGCCAGCAGCCGGGGGGTGGGCCGATGGAATGAGCAGTTCTTC

clone_size: few
j_call: TRBJ2-5
v_call: TRBV25-1
d_call: TRBD2
cdr3_aa: CASKGLAMDQETQYF
cdr3_nt: TGTGCCAGCAAAGGACTAGCGATGGACCAAGAGACCCAGTACTTC

clone_size: .
j_call: TRBJ1-1
v_call: TRBV7-8
d_call: TRBD1
cdr3_aa: CASSAVDRGGTEAFF
cdr3_nt: TGTGCCAGCAGCGCCGTCGACAGGGGGGGGACTGAAGCTTTCTTT

clone_size: .
j_call: TRBJ1-1
v_call: TRBV20-1
d_call: .
cdr3_aa: CSALPGGGGTEAFF
cdr3_nt: TGCAGTGCTCTCCCAGGCGGCGGGGGCACTGAAGCTTTCTTT

clone_size: .
j_call: TRBJ2-1
v_call: TRBV5-1
d_call: .
cdr3_aa: CASSLGQHNEQFF
cdr3_nt: TGCGCCAGCAGCTTGGGACAGCACAATGAGCAGTTCTTC

clone_size: .
j_call: TRBJ1-4
v_call: TRBV11-2
d_call: .
cdr3_aa: CASSPRTATNEKLFF
cdr3_nt: TGTGCCAGCAGCCCCCGGACAGCAACTAATGAAAAACTGTTTTTT

clone_size: few
j_call: TRBJ2-5
v_call: TRBV4-3
d_call: .
cdr3_aa: CASSRDTQETQYF
cdr3_nt: TGCGCCAGCAGCCGGGACACCCAAGAGACCCAGTACTTC

clone_size: .
j_call: TRBJ2-7
v_call: TRBV20-1
d_call: TRBD2
cdr3_aa: CSAMTSGSVHEQYF
cdr3_nt: TGCAGTGCAATGACTAGCGGGAGTGTTCACGAGCAGTACTTC

clone_size: few
j_call: TRBJ2-5
v_call: TRBV15
d_call: .
cdr3_aa: CATSRGGNRRETQYF
cdr3_nt: TGTGCCACCAGCAGAGGTGGGAACAGGCGAGAGACCCAGTACTTC

clone_size: .
j_call: TRBJ2-1
v_call: TRBV5-1
d_call: .
cdr3_aa: CASSSSSRALHGEQFF
cdr3_nt: TGCGCCAGCAGCTCGTCGTCCAGGGCTCTTCATGGGGAGCAGTTCTTC

clone_size: .
j_call: TRBJ1-1
v_call: TRBV7-2
d_call: .
cdr3_aa: CASSLKGGARAFF
cdr3_nt: TGTGCCAGCAGTTTAAAAGGCGGGGCGCGAGCTTTCTTT

clone_size: few
j_call: TRBJ2-5
v_call: TRBV7-7
d_call: .
cdr3_aa: CASSPIRGYQETQYF
cdr3_nt: TGTGCTAGCAGCCCAATCCGGGGGTACCAAGAGACCCAGTACTTC

clone_size: few
j_call: TRBJ2-3
v_call: TRBV7-2
d_call: .
cdr3_aa: CASKKETSTDTQYF
cdr3_nt: TGTGCCAGCAAAAAGGAAACTAGCACAGATACGCAGTATTTT

clone_size: few
j_call: TRBJ2-1
v_call: TRBV7-2
d_call: .
cdr3_aa: CASSLDSAGEQFF
cdr3_nt: TGTGCCAGCAGCTTAGACTCCGCCGGAGAGCAGTTCTTC

clone_size: once
j_call: TRBJ1-1
v_call: TRBV12-3/TRBV12-4
d_call: .
cdr3_aa: CASTGEIPAEAFF
cdr3_nt: TGTGCCAGCACCGGGGAGATCCCGGCTGAAGCTTTCTTT

clone_size: .
j_call: TRBJ1-2
v_call: TRBV20-1
d_call: TRBD1
cdr3_aa: CSANRRQGNGYTF
cdr3_nt: TGCAGTGCTAACCGAAGACAGGGAAATGGCTACACCTTC

clone_size: .
j_call: TRBJ2-4
v_call: TRBV28
d_call: TRBD2
cdr3_aa: CASIAGGAKNIQYF
cdr3_nt: TGTGCCAGCATAGCGGGGGGGGCCAAAAACATTCAGTACTTC

clone_size: .
j_call: TRBJ2-1
v_call: TRBV6-2/TRBV6-3
d_call: .
cdr3_aa: CASSPTPGTPVWEQFF
cdr3_nt: TGTGCCAGCAGCCCCACCCCCGGCACACCCGTCTGGGAGCAGTTCTTC

clone_size: few
j_call: TRBJ1-3
v_call: TRBV6-5
d_call: .
cdr3_aa: CASSNGPRNTIYF
cdr3_nt: TGTGCCAGCAGTAACGGGCCCAGAAACACCATATATTTT

clone_size: few
j_call: TRBJ2-7
v_call: TRBV29-1
d_call: TRBD2
cdr3_aa: CSVEGAGGGYEQYF
cdr3_nt: TGCAGCGTTGAGGGGGCGGGAGGAGGTTACGAGCAGTACTTC